This T cell receptor (beta chain) was identified in a study of T-cell memory formation after mild COVID-19. Study-level findings and limits: Whether day 37 second-wave clones are SARS-CoV-2-specific was not confirmed.

This clonotype was recorded once. No antigen is known for it. The junction differs from germline at one of its ends, possibly a read error. Amplification by 5'RACE using constant-segment primers produced TCR alpha and TCR beta cDNA libraries that carried sample barcodes and UMIs. MiXCR, run by TCRdb on the 5' RACE reads, gives a single entry per CDR3 protein. Of about 470,000 distinct CDR3 sequences listed, approximately 18% are singletons. The CDR3 runs 17 residues. In germline, CDR1 is SGHRS, CDR2 YFSETQ. The sample taken for sequencing was PBMCs or a T cell subset sorted from them (not recorded which). The sequence derives from an adult woman who had mild COVID-19 (a few samples of this study predate the infection). Cell type and time point are not known. The chain has TRBV5-1 and TRBJ2-6, with D maybe TRBD2 (6 bases). The CDR3 spells CASRLGGPNSGANVLTF. CDR3 bases: TGCGCCAGCAGATTGGGGGGTCCAAACTCTGGGGCCAACGTCCTGACTTTC.